The sequence of this T cell receptor (beta chain) was determined in a study of T-cell memory formation after mild COVID-19. UMIs and sample barcodes were carried by the TCR alpha and TCR beta cDNA libraries that 5'RACE produced using constant-segment primers. Using its own MiXCR run on the 5' RACE reads, TCRdb lists one record per CDR3 protein. The sample contains around 250,000 distinct CDR3 sequences, about 16% of which appear only once. The sequenced sample consisted of PBMCs or a T cell subset sorted from them (not recorded which). This receptor was taken from an adult woman who had mild COVID-19 (a few samples of this study predate the infection). Cell type and time point are not known.

In DNA, the CDR3 is TGTGCCAGCAGCCCTCCTACTAGCGGGAGGCCCTTCCGACGATTCTTC. Encoded protein: CASSPPTSGRPFRRFF. V gene TRBV9 combines with J gene TRBJ2-1; 12 bases align to TRBD2. Germline V lookup: CDR1 SGDLS, CDR2 YYNGEE. V lost 4 bases and J lost 16; bases outside the gene matches: 18. This CDR3 is 16 amino acids long.